These 26 T cell receptor beta chains share one sample of origin, sequenced in a study of T cell responses to AZD1222 COVID-19 vaccine. Sequencing used immunoSEQ multiplex PCR; TCRdb keeps in-frame clones, though not all of them. The repertoire holds 130,000 or so clones, with approximately 86% as singletons. Sequenced material: peripheral blood, taken on day 0 of AZD1222 vaccination. All receptors come from an adult in good health.

The chain's CDR3 is CASRRGFSGGASETQYF. The CDR3 bases are TGTGCCAGCAGAAGAGGGTTTAGCGGGGGGGCTTCGGAGACCCAGTACTTC. This sequence joins TRBV7-9 and TRBJ2-5; 11 bases agree with TRBD2. Germline CDR1 reads SEHNR; CDR2 reads FQNEAQ (reference sequence). J gave up 5 bases and V 6 bases, and 14 bases lay outside the gene matches. The CDR3 has 17 residues.

The chain couples TRBV10-3 to TRBJ2-7; TRBD1 matches 10 bases. The ends lost 5 bases at V and 3 bases at J; junction bases unmatched: 7. The CDR3 is made up of 15 amino acids. Germline V gene sequence: CDR1 ENHRY, CDR2 SYGVKD. The CDR3 spells CAISPGTGAVYEQYF. CDR3 DNA sequence: TGTGCCATCAGTCCCGGGACAGGGGCGGTCTACGAGCAGTACTTC.

The genes are TRBV9 and TRBJ1-1; the D gene is possibly TRBD1 (6 bases). Germline CDR1 is SGDLS and CDR2 is YYNGEE. V shed 0 bases and J shed 5 bases, with 14 bases lying between them. The CDR3 covers 15 residues. The CDR3 here is CASSVGLEGGTEAFF. CDR3 bases: TGTGCCAGCAGCGTAGGCTTGGAAGGGGGAACTGAAGCTTTCTTT.

The J gene is TRBJ1-5, the V gene TRBV28, with D perhaps TRBD1 (6 bases). The CDR3 sequence is 16 residues long. Germline V lookup: CDR1 MDHEN, CDR2 SYDVKM. The V end was cut by 5 bases, the J end by 9 bases, with 23 bases between. The CDR3 DNA is TGTGCCAGCAGTACGGAATACAGGGCCCCCAATGGGCCCCAGCATTTT. Encoded protein: CASSTEYRAPNGPQHF. Combining the CDR3 with reference TRBV28 and TRBJ1-5 gives the whole variable domain DVKVTQSSRYLVKRTGEKVFLECVQDMDHENMFWYRQDPGLGLRLIYFSYDVKMKEKGDIPEGYSVSREKKERFSLILESASTNQTSMYLCASSTEYRAPNGPQHFGDGTRLSIL.

The rearrangement joins TRBV7-9 to TRBJ1-2; 8 bases agree with TRBD1. Germline V gene lookup returns CDR1 SEHNR and CDR2 FQNEAQ (reference sequence). This CDR3 spans 16 amino acids. After removal of 4 bases from V and 8 bases from J, the junction contained 15 bases not matched to a gene. CDR3 protein: CASSSRRDRSGAGYTF. CDR3 bases: TGTGCCAGCAGCTCTAGGAGGGACAGGTCAGGCGCGGGCTACACCTTC.

J is TRBJ2-7 and V is TRBV9; D possibly matches TRBD1 or TRBD2 (5 bases each). V lost 4 bases to trimming and J lost 5 bases, with 16 bases between them. This CDR3 region has 14 residues. Germline V gives CDR1 SGDLS, CDR2 YYNGEE. CDR3 residues: CASSLEGWDHEQYF. The CDR3 DNA reads TGTGCCAGCAGCCTAGAAGGTTGGGACCACGAGCAGTACTTC.

The J gene is TRBJ2-7, the V gene TRBV27; 9 bases agree with TRBD2. Germline CDR1 is MNHEY and CDR2 is SMNVEV (reference sequence). The V and J ends lost 0 bases and 6 bases, in that order; junction bases with no gene match: 15. The CDR3 is 18 residues long. The CDR3 sequence is CASSLSGGRAVLRVEQYF. For the CDR3, the DNA is TGTGCCAGCAGTTTATCTGGCGGGAGGGCCGTCCTCCGAGTCGAGCAGTACTTC.

The genes are TRBV11-2 and TRBJ1-5; the D gene is possibly TRBD1 (5 bases). V shed 3 bases and J shed 0 bases, with 6 bases lying between them. There are 14 residues in the CDR3. Germline values: CDR1 SGHAT, CDR2 FQNNGV. The CDR3 DNA reads as TGTGCCAGCAGCTTGGGGCTTAGCAATCAGCCCCAGCATTTT. It encodes CASSLGLSNQPQHF.

The chain employs TRBV7-2 and TRBJ2-7; TRBD2 aligns across 7 bases. The CDR3 sequence is 13 residues long. Germline trimming cut 1 base from V and 9 bases from J; bases unmatched to any gene: 6. CDR1 is SGHTA, CDR2 FQGNSA, per germline. The DNA for the CDR3 is TGTGCCAGCAGCTTAGGGGGGGGAGACGGGCAGTACTTC. Translated: CASSLGGGDGQYF.

The chain is built from TRBV25-1 and TRBJ1-4; D call uncertain. CDR1 MGHDK and CDR2 SYGVNS come from the germline V gene. The CDR3 sequence is 15 residues long. V was pared by 1 base and J by 3 bases, with 9 bases between. CDR3 residues: CASSESGRANEKLFF. The CDR3, as DNA: TGTGCCAGCAGTGAATCAGGCAGAGCTAATGAAAAACTGTTTTTT.

The gene calls are TRBV7-9 and TRBJ1-3, with D uncertain. V gave up 4 bases and J gave up 1 base, with 14 bases separating them. Looked up from germline, CDR1 is SEHNR and CDR2 is FQNEAQ (reference sequence). The CDR3 has 16 residues. The CDR3 DNA follows: TGTGCCAGCAGCTCCGAGGGTCTGGGGTCTGGAAACACCATATATTTT. It yields the protein CASSSEGLGSGNTIYF.

There are a few counts of this clone. The V gene is TRBV7-6, the J gene TRBJ2-2, with 9 bases fitting TRBD1. This CDR3 has 17 residues. Germline CDR1 SGHVS, CDR2 FNYEAQ. The V and J ends lost 4 bases and 1 base, in that order; junction bases with no gene match: 7. The CDR3 loop is CASSSTPGQGNTGELFF. The DNA for the CDR3 is TGTGCCAGCAGCTCAACTCCGGGACAGGGGAACACCGGGGAGCTGTTTTTT.

The rearrangement uses TRBV7-6 and TRBJ1-3, with 7 bases matching TRBD1. From germline, CDR1 is SGHVS and CDR2 FNYEAQ. The CDR3 totals 12 residues. With 11 bases clipped from V and 4 bases from J, the junction kept 5 bases outside the gene matches. CDR3: CAVRDSGNTIYF. DNA for the CDR3: TGTGCCGTCAGGGACAGCGGAAACACCATATATTTT.

This chain uses TRBV28 with TRBJ2-5; D possibly corresponds to TRBD1 (5 bases). Germline V lookup: CDR1 MDHEN, CDR2 SYDVKM. V lost 2 bases, J lost 0 bases, and 13 bases lay in between. The CDR3 consists of 16 residues. Here the CDR3 DNA reads TGTGCCAGCAGTTTAAGGACACCAATTAACCAAGAGACCCAGTACTTC. It translates to CASSLRTPINQETQYF.

The chain uses TRBV7-2 and TRBJ1-2; D is perhaps TRBD1 (6 bases). Germline-derived CDR1 and CDR2 are SGHTA and FQGNSA. Deletions cut 2 bases from V and 8 bases from J, with 15 bases between. The CDR3 length is 14 residues. CDR3 DNA: TGTGCCAGCAGCTTATATGTGGGGGCAGAGGGCTACACCTTC. Amino acids: CASSLYVGAEGYTF. The full variable domain, completed using reference TRBV7-2 and TRBJ1-2, is GAGVSQSPSNKVTEKGKDVELRCDPISGHTALYWYRQSLGQGLEFLIYFQGNSAPDKSGLPSDRFSAERTGGSVSTLTIQRTQQEDSAVYLCASSLYVGAEGYTFGSGTRLTVV.

The chain joins TRBV29-1 to TRBJ2-2; TRBD1 might be the D (5 bases). Looked up from germline, CDR1 is SQVTM and CDR2 is ANQGSEA. This CDR3 spans 14 amino acids. Trimming pared 1 base from V and 0 bases from J, leaving 6 bases between. CDR3 sequence (DNA): TGCAGCGTTGAAGCAGGGTCGAACACCGGGGAGCTGTTTTTT. This codes for CSVEAGSNTGELFF.

This clone was recorded only once. J is TRBJ1-2 and V is TRBV5-1; D is ambiguous. Germline values: CDR1 SGHRS, CDR2 YFSETQ. The V end lost 0 bases, the J end lost 1 base, and 10 bases lay between the germline ends. The CDR3 sequence is 15 residues long. The CDR3 DNA sequence: TGCGCCAGCAGCTTGGATGTCAGCGGTAACTATGGCTACACCTTC. Encoded protein: CASSLDVSGNYGYTF.

The rearrangement joins TRBV2 to TRBJ1-1; D uncertain. CDR3 length equals 14 residues. Germline V gene sequence: CDR1 SNHLY, CDR2 FYNNEI. The germline V and J ends were trimmed by 8 bases and 1 base, with 14 bases remaining between them. The DNA of the CDR3 is TGTGCCAGCCAAGAACGGAGCAAGAACACTGAAGCTTTCTTT. It specifies CASQERSKNTEAFF.

The chain couples TRBV4-1 to TRBJ1-1; D is perhaps TRBD1 (6 bases). Trimming cost V 3 bases and J 6 bases, with 14 bases left between them. The CDR3 covers 14 residues. From germline, CDR1 is MGHRA and CDR2 YSYEKL. CDR3 DNA: TGCGCCAGCAGCCAGCACAGGGCTAACGCTGAAGCTTTCTTT. It yields the protein CASSQHRANAEAFF.

The chain combines TRBV28 with TRBJ1-6; 8 bases align to TRBD1. The CDR3 is 16 residues long. Germline V gene lookup returns CDR1 MDHEN and CDR2 SYDVKM. J was trimmed by 3 bases and V by 6 bases; bases with no gene match: 7. The CDR3 is CASRSSGTGYNSPLHF. DNA of the CDR3: TGTGCCAGCAGATCCTCCGGGACAGGCTATAATTCACCCCTCCACTTT.

The chain uses TRBV7-9 and TRBJ2-5, with 8 bases that match TRBD2. V shed 5 bases, J shed 1 base, and the junction held 3 bases outside the gene matches. This CDR3 is built from 14 residues. Germline-derived CDR1 and CDR2 are SEHNR and FQNEAQ (reference sequence). The DNA for the CDR3 is TGTGCCAGCAGCACTAGCGGTTCCCAAGAGACCCAGTACTTC. Its protein is CASSTSGSQETQYF. The full variable domain, in which reference TRBV7-9 and TRBJ2-5 provide the parts outside the CDR3, is DTGVSQNPRHKITKRGQNVTFRCDPISEHNRLYWYRQTLGQGPEFLTYFQNEAQLEKSRLLSDRFSAERPKGSFSTLEIQRTEQGDSAMYLCASSTSGSQETQYFGPGTRLLVL.

V gene TRBV21-1 combines with J gene TRBJ2-7; the table's D call, TRBD2, was not checked against the DNA. TRBV21-1 is recorded as a pseudogene. The length of the CDR3 is 14 residues. CDR3 in DNA: TGTGCCAGCAGCAAAAAGTGTCGGGGGAACGAGCAGTACTTC. Amino acid sequence: CASSKKCRGNEQYF.

The chain joins TRBV18 to TRBJ2-5; no clear D. This CDR3 region has 15 residues. Germline V gene sequence: CDR1 KGHSH, CDR2 LQKENI. Trimming removed 1 base from V and 4 bases from J, with 13 bases in between. This CDR3 reads CASSPRIATRETQYF. The CDR3 region has the DNA TGTGCCAGCTCACCACGTATCGCGACACGAGAGACCCAGTACTTC.

There are many counts of this clone. The chain uses TRBV7-2 and TRBJ2-1; no firm D call. Germline V gene lookup returns CDR1 SGHTA and CDR2 FQGNSA. Trimming took 3 bases from V and 0 from J, leaving 9 bases between them. The CDR3 consists of 15 residues. This CDR3 reads CASSFDGSSYNEQFF. CDR3 coding DNA: TGTGCCAGCAGCTTTGACGGTTCCTCCTACAATGAGCAGTTCTTC.

V gene TRBV2 combines with J gene TRBJ1-2, with a tentative D call TRBD1 (6 bases). In germline, CDR1 is SNHLY, CDR2 FYNNEI. The V gene lost 3 bases and the J gene lost 0 bases, with 11 bases spanning the gap. The CDR3 runs 15 residues. The CDR3 spells CASSEHRATNYGYTF. CDR3 in DNA: TGTGCCAGCAGTGAGCACAGGGCCACTAACTATGGCTACACCTTC.

A single count supports this clone. J is TRBJ1-1 and V is TRBV5-1, with D uncertain. Trimming cost V 4 bases and J 4 bases, with 5 bases left between them. Per the germline V gene, CDR1 is SGHRS and CDR2 is YFSETQ. CDR3 size: 11 residues. The CDR3 coding sequence is TGCGCCAGCAGCCAATCCACTGAAGCTTTCTTT. This codes for CASSQSTEAFF.